Listed below are T cell receptor beta chains from one sample, sequenced in a study of T cell responses to AZD1222 COVID-19 vaccine. TCRdb's table, derived via immunoSEQ multiplex PCR, lists solely in-frame clones and lacks some. The sample carries 130,000 or so clones, 80% to 95% recorded once. The sample in question was peripheral blood, obtained on day 0 of AZD1222 vaccination. These receptors all come from an adult in good health. The CDR3 runs from the conserved cysteine through the conserved F or W. D genes are given only for firm matches. Some rows mark clone size as missing; the rest say once, few, many or name a class of expanded clone.

-	-	TRBJ2-5	TRBV7-9	TGTGCCAGCAGCTCCCTCCAGGGACGTGAGACCCAGTACTTC	CASSSLQGRETQYF
-	-	TRBJ2-2	TRBV11-2	TGTGCCAGCAGCCCCTGGGGCGGGTCAAACACCGGGGAGCTGTTTTTT	CASSPWGGSNTGELFF
-	few	TRBJ1-1	TRBV18	TGTGCCAGCTCACCAGGGGCGCAAAACACTGAAGCTTTCTTT	CASSPGAQNTEAFF
TRBD2	-	TRBJ2-7	TRBV24-1	TGTGCCACCAGTGAGGGACTAGCTGCATCCTACGAGCAGTACTTC	CATSEGLAASYEQYF
TRBD1	-	TRBJ1-6	TRBV7-9	TGTGCCAGCAGCACCTGGACAGGAGGACGATATAATTCACCCCTCCACTTT	CASSTWTGGRYNSPLHF
TRBD1	-	TRBJ1-6	TRBV19	TGTGCCACGAACGCCGGACAGGGTTCGCTGGGTTCACCCCTCCACTTT	CATNAGQGSLGSPLHF
TRBD1	once	TRBJ1-2	TRBV6-2/TRBV6-3	TGTGCCAGCAGTAACTTTCCGGGACAGGTGGCGTACGGCTACACCTTC	CASSNFPGQVAYGYTF
-	-	TRBJ1-1	TRBV9	TGTGCCAGCAGCGTATTTATGGGTAAGAACACTGAAGCTTTCTTT	CASSVFMGKNTEAFF
-	-	TRBJ1-4	TRBV28	TGTGCCAGCAGCACCGGGACTGCGAATGAAAAACTGTTTTTT	CASSTGTANEKLFF
-	-	TRBJ1-1	TRBV19	TGTGCCAGTAGTATTAACAAGAACACTGAAGCTTTCTTT	CASSINKNTEAFF
TRBD1	-	TRBJ1-1	TRBV10-3	TGTGCCATCAGTGGGGTGGGACAGGGGGCTCGGACTGAAGCTTTCTTT	CAISGVGQGARTEAFF
-	-	TRBJ2-1	TRBV7-6	TGTGCCAGCAGCTTGGGCGGCGGCGGGCTCAATGAGCAGTTCTTC	CASSLGGGGLNEQFF
-	-	TRBJ2-7	TRBV19	TGTGCCAGTAGTCCTCGGACAGGGAGGGGCGAGCAGTACTTC	CASSPRTGRGEQYF
TRBD1	-	TRBJ2-7	TRBV5-1	TGCGCCAGCAGCGGAAAACAGGGGGCCTCCTACGAGCAGTACTTC	CASSGKQGASYEQYF
-	-	TRBJ1-1	TRBV14	TGTGCCAGCAGCCGCCAACGCGGGGGGGGCGCGAAGACTTTCTTT	CASSRQRGGGAKTFF
TRBD1	-	TRBJ1-3	TRBV27	TGTGCCAGCTCGAGGGACAGGGACCACTCTGGAAACACCATATATTTT	CASSRDRDHSGNTIYF
TRBD2	-	TRBJ2-5	TRBV4-3	TGCGCCAGCAGCCAAGATTGGGAGGGGCGGGAGACCCAGTACTTC	CASSQDWEGRETQYF
-	-	TRBJ2-3	TRBV28	TGTGCCAGCAGTCCAAGGGACTTCCCTCCAGATACGCAGTATTTT	CASSPRDFPPDTQYF
-	-	TRBJ2-1	TRBV19	TGTGCCAGTAGTGCTCTGAGCTCCTACAATGAGCAGTTCTTC	CASSALSSYNEQFF
-	-	TRBJ1-1	TRBV3-1/TRBV3-2	TGTGCCAGCAGCCAAGCCCAGATTTACACTGAAGCTTTCTTT	CASSQAQIYTEAFF
TRBD1	once	TRBJ1-4	TRBV13	TGTGCCAGCAGCTCGCGGACAGGGCAGAGGGAAAAACTGTTTTTT	CASSSRTGQREKLFF
-	-	TRBJ2-7	TRBV4-2	TGTGCCAGCAGCCCACCCACCGGAGGGGGGCGATCCTACGAGCAGTACTTC	CASSPPTGGGRSYEQYF